The source of this T cell receptor beta chain is a study of technical replicates of blood from a few donors. Sequenced by immunoSEQ multiplex PCR; TCRdb stores in-frame clones only, minus some. The data contain about 76,000 clones, around 97% of them seen just once; the ten biggest clones take up approximately 0.2%. Germline CDR1 SGHRS, CDR2 YFSETQ. V was shortened by 5 bases and J by 1 base, with 12 bases between the two germline ends. The CDR3 covers 14 residues. What was sequenced was T cells isolated from PBMCs. The genes are TRBV5-1 and TRBJ1-1; TRBD1 might be the D (6 bases). This sequence was found in a human donor in good health. The CDR3 coding sequence is TGCGCCAGCAGAGTCCGGACAGAGAACACTGAAGCTTTCTTT. This encodes CASRVRTENTEAFF.